The rows below give T cell receptor beta chains drawn from one sample of a study of blood T cell repertoires in COVID-19. Repertoires were generated with immunoSEQ multiplex PCR, while TCRdb's copy carries only in-frame clones and drops some. The data show around 150,000 clones, with roughly 93% seen just once and roughly 2.3% held by the top ten. Sample: peripheral blood. The receptors derive from a man aged 18-30 years with acute or convalescent COVID-19. CDR3s include the opening cysteine and the closing phenylalanine or tryptophan. The D gene is left open where the match is weak. The size field is filled for only some rows; it gives once, few, many or a size class.

v_gene	j_gene	d_gene	abundance	CDR3nt	CDR3aa
TRBV5-6	TRBJ2-7	TRBD1	NA	TGTGCCAGCAGCTCGTGGGACAGGGCGTCCTACGAGCAGTACTTC	CASSSWDRASYEQYF
TRBV5-4	TRBJ2-5	NA	NA	TGTGCCAGCAGCTTGGCAGCCGAGAGGGAGACCCAGTACTTC	CASSLAAERETQYF
TRBV19	TRBJ1-2	NA	NA	TGTGCCAGTAGTCCTAATTCGGGGGGCTATGGCTACACCTTC	CASSPNSGGYGYTF
TRBV5-1	TRBJ2-7	TRBD1	NA	TGCGCCAGCAGCTGGGGACAGGCGCCTGCCTACGAGCAGTACTTC	CASSWGQAPAYEQYF
TRBV4-2	TRBJ1-3	TRBD1	once	TGTGCCAGCAGCCAAGATCATTGGCAGGGGGCCCTGTCAATTGGAAACACCATATATTTT	CASSQDHWQGALSIGNTIYF
TRBV7-6	TRBJ1-5	NA	NA	TGTGCCAGCAGCCCCGGCGGGGGTAACAGGGTCGATCAGCCCCAGCATTTT	CASSPGGGNRVDQPQHF
TRBV9	TRBJ1-1	TRBD1	NA	TGTGCCAGCAGCGGTGGGGACAGCGAGCTCGAAGCTTTCTTT	CASSGGDSELEAFF
TRBV12-5	TRBJ1-2	TRBD1	NA	TGTGCTAGTGGTTTGGTCGGGTGGGGACAGGGCAACTATGGCTACACCTTC	CASGLVGWGQGNYGYTF
TRBV11-2	TRBJ2-5	NA	NA	TGTGCCAGCAGCTTAGTGGGGACTGGGGAGACCCAGTACTTC	CASSLVGTGETQYF
TRBV19	TRBJ2-1	TRBD1	once	TGTGCCAGTAGTTTCCCACCCGGGACAGGGTCCTACAATGAGCAGTTCTTC	CASSFPPGTGSYNEQFF
TRBV3-1/TRBV3-2	TRBJ1-3	NA	NA	TGTGCCAGCAGCCACGGCGGTGGAAACACCATATATTTT	CASSHGGGNTIYF
TRBV5-1	TRBJ2-1	NA	NA	TGCGCCAGCAGCTTGGCCGCGGGGAGCTCCTACAATGAGCAGTTCTTC	CASSLAAGSSYNEQFF
TRBV2	TRBJ2-3	TRBD1	NA	TGTGCCAGCAGAGGACAGGGGAAGGATACGCAGTATTTT	CASRGQGKDTQYF
TRBV12-5	TRBJ2-3	NA	NA	TGTGCTAGTGGTTTGATTTTTTCCGGGAGCACAGATACGCAGTATTTT	CASGLIFSGSTDTQYF
TRBV27	TRBJ1-5	NA	NA	TGTGCCAGCAGGGACGACAGTATGGCCAGCAATCAGCCCCAGCATTTT	CASRDDSMASNQPQHF
TRBV18	TRBJ1-2	TRBD1	NA	TGTGCCAGCTCATCAGGGGGCAGGGGCTACACCTTC	CASSSGGRGYTF
TRBV29-1	TRBJ2-7	TRBD2	NA	TGCAGCGTCTCCCCGGGAGGAATCTACGAGCAGTACTTC	CSVSPGGIYEQYF
TRBV5-4	TRBJ2-1	NA	NA	TGTGCCAGCAGCGCCCAGCACAGCCTTAACAATGAGCAGTTCTTC	CASSAQHSLNNEQFF
TRBV5-4	TRBJ2-7	NA	NA	TGTGCCAGCAGCCCCCGCCCGCCCCTTCCAGATAACGAGCAGTACTTC	CASSPRPPLPDNEQYF
TRBV28	TRBJ2-7	NA	once	TGTGCCAGCAGTTCACCACTAGTATGGCTCCACGAGCAGTACTTC	CASSSPLVWLHEQYF
TRBV3-1/TRBV3-2	TRBJ2-1	NA	NA	TGTGCCAGCACTGCGGGCGATGAGCAGTTCTTC	CASTAGDEQFF
TRBV6-5	TRBJ2-1	TRBD2	NA	TGTGCCAGCAGTTCTCCTAGCGGGACCTACAATGAGCAGTTCTTC	CASSSPSGTYNEQFF
TRBV2	TRBJ2-5	NA	NA	TGTGCCAGCCGTTGGTGGCGGGGAGAGACCCAGTACTTC	CASRWWRGETQYF
TRBV9	TRBJ1-2	NA	NA	NA	CASSVGIGTGEGTHTF
TRBV4-1	TRBJ1-5	NA	once	TGCGCCAGCAGCCAAGAGGACAGTGAGATTTTAAGGAGCAATCAGCCCCAGCATTTT	CASSQEDSEILRSNQPQHF
TRBV2	TRBJ2-7	NA	once	TGTGCCATCCAACAGGGTGGGGAAAGTGAGCAGTACTTC	CAIQQGGESEQYF
TRBV9	TRBJ2-1	NA	NA	TGTGCCAGCAGCGTAGGCTTAACTAATGAGCAGTTCTTC	CASSVGLTNEQFF
TRBV3-1/TRBV3-2	TRBJ2-3	TRBD2	NA	TGTGCCAGCAGCCATCTGGTTAGCGGGAGAACAGATACGCAGTATTTT	CASSHLVSGRTDTQYF
TRBV24-1	TRBJ1-2	TRBD1	NA	TGTGCCACCAGTGATTCGGGACAGAGTTATGGCTACACCTTC	CATSDSGQSYGYTF
TRBV5-1	TRBJ1-1	NA	once	TGCGCCAGCAGCTTGGGGCTCCGGAACACTGAAGCTTTCTTT	CASSLGLRNTEAFF
TRBV27	TRBJ1-1	TRBD1	NA	TGTGCCAGCAGTATCTGGGACAGGTCAACTGAAGCTTTCTTT	CASSIWDRSTEAFF
TRBV19	TRBJ1-3	NA	NA	TGTGCCAGTAGTTTCCAGGGGAACACCATATATTTT	CASSFQGNTIYF